Below, 3 T cell receptor beta chains from the same sample are listed, as sequenced in a study of OX40 agonist ivuxolimab in advanced cancers. Data came from immunoSEQ multiplex PCR; TCRdb stores just in-frame clones and leaves some out. The data show approximately 69,000 clones, with 84% seen just once and 7.9% held by the top ten. Sequences were derived from CD4+ or CD8+ T cells sorted from blood, sampled in a trial of the OX40 agonist ivuxolimab. The source is an adult with an advanced solid tumor such as melanoma, head and neck, liver or kidney cancer.

This rearrangement joins TRBV7-9 to TRBJ1-1; no reliable D call. Germline V gives CDR1 SEHNR, CDR2 FQNEAQ (reference sequence). CDR3 length: 15 residues. V was clipped by 5 bases and J by 1 base, with 14 bases between them. The CDR3 nucleotides are TGTGCCAGCAGCCCCACATCCCCAGGGAACACTGAAGCTTTCTTT. Translating gives CASSPTSPGNTEAFF.

The rearrangement uses TRBV9 and TRBJ2-7, with D perhaps matching TRBD1 (6 bases). Per the germline V gene, CDR1 is SGDLS and CDR2 is YYNGEE. The CDR3 loop spans 14 amino acids. The ends were cut back, 0 bases at V and 5 bases at J, with 12 bases in the middle. CDR3 nucleotide sequence: TGTGCCAGCAGCGTAGACGCAGGGGACCACGAGCAGTACTTC. Protein product: CASSVDAGDHEQYF. Using reference TRBV9 and TRBJ2-7 for the parts outside the CDR3, the full variable domain is DSGVTQTPKHLITATGQRVTLRCSPRSGDLSVYWYQQSLDQGLQFLIQYYNGEERAKGNILERFSAQQFPDLHSELNLSSLELGDSALYFCASSVDAGDHEQYFGPGTRLTVT.

This chain uses TRBV9 with TRBJ2-3; the match to TRBD2 covers 8 bases. CDR1 is SGDLS, CDR2 YYNGEE, per germline. The CDR3 is 15 amino acids. The ends lost 1 base at V and 3 bases at J; junction bases unmatched: 4. The CDR3 sequence: CASSVSGGVTDTQYF. The DNA of the CDR3 is TGTGCCAGCAGCGTAAGCGGGGGAGTAACAGATACGCAGTATTTT. Full variable domain (missing parts from reference TRBV9 and TRBJ2-3): DSGVTQTPKHLITATGQRVTLRCSPRSGDLSVYWYQQSLDQGLQFLIQYYNGEERAKGNILERFSAQQFPDLHSELNLSSLELGDSALYFCASSVSGGVTDTQYFGPGTRLTVL.